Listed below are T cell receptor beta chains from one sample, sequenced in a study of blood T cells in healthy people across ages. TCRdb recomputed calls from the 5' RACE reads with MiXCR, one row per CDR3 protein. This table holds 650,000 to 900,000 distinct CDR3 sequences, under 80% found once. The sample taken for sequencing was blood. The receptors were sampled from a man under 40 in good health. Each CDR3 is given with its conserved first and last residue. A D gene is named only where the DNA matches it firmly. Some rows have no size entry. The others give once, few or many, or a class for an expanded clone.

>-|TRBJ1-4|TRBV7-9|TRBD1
TGTGCCAGCAGCCGAGGGGGCCCAACAACTAATGAAAAACTGTTTTTT
CASSRGGPTTNEKLFF
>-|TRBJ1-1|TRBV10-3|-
TGTGCCATCAGTGAGAGCCCTCGGAACACTGAAGCTTTCTTT
CAISESPRNTEAFF
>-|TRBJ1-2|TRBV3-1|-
TGTGCCAGCAGCCTCACCCCGGGACCCTCCAATGGCTACACCTTC
CASSLTPGPSNGYTF
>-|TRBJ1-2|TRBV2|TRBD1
TGTGCCAGCAGCGCTTGGACAGGGAATTTCTATGGCTACACCTTC
CASSAWTGNFYGYTF
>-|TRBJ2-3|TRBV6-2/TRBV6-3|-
TGTGCCAGCAGTTACTCGGGGACACTCGTTACGCAGTATTTT
CASSYSGTLVTQYF
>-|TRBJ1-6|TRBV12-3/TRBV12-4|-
TGTGCCAGCAGTTTAATTACGGATTTTCATTCACCCCTCCACTTT
CASSLITDFHSPLHF
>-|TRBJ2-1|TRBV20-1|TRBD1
TGCAGTGTCTCACAGGGGAATGAGCAGTTCTTC
CSVSQGNEQFF
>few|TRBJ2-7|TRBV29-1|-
TGCAGCGTTGAAGATAGGACGGGCCCTGACTTCGAGCAGTACTTC
CSVEDRTGPDFEQYF
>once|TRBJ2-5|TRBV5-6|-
TGTGCCAGCAGCTTGTGGACCAGCTGGGAGACCCAGTACTTC
CASSLWTSWETQYF
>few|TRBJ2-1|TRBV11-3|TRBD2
TGTGCCAGCAGCTTAGATCCAGCGGGGGGTTACAATGAGCAGTTCTTC
CASSLDPAGGYNEQFF
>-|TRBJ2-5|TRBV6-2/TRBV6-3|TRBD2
TGTGCCAGCAGCCTCCCCCGGACTAGCGGGCAGACCCAGTACTTC
CASSLPRTSGQTQYF
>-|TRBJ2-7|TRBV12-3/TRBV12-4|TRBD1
TGTGCCAGCACCAAGGACAGGGCTGACGAGCAGTACTTC
CASTKDRADEQYF
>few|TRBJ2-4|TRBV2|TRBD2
TGTGCCAGCAGTGAAGAAGTAGCGGGGGTGAACATTCAGTACTTC
CASSEEVAGVNIQYF
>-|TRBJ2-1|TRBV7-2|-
TGTGCCAGCAGCCTTAGCCCCAAGGACCACAATGAGCAGTTCTTC
CASSLSPKDHNEQFF
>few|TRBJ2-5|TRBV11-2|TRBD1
TGTGCCAGCAGCTTCGGGACAGGGGGCAGAGAGACCCAGTACTTC
CASSFGTGGRETQYF
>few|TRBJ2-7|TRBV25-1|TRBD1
TGTGCCAGCAGTGACGACAGGGTCTCGTCCTACGAGCAGTACTTC
CASSDDRVSSYEQYF
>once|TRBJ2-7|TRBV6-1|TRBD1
TGTGCCAGCGTAGAGGGACAGCCCTACGAGCAGTACTTC
CASVEGQPYEQYF
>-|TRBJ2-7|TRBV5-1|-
TGCGCCAGCAGCTCCCTAGGACAGCGGACCGCGCAGTACTTC
CASSSLGQRTAQYF
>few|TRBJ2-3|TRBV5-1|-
TGCGCCAGCAGCTTGGACCCCGGACAAACAGATACGCAGTATTTT
CASSLDPGQTDTQYF
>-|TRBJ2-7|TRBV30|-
TGTGCCTGGACATCCTTTAGCGGCACCTACGAGCAGTACTTC
CAWTSFSGTYEQYF
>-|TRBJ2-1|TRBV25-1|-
TGTGCCAGCAGTGATATCCGACACTACAATGAGCAGTTCTTC
CASSDIRHYNEQFF
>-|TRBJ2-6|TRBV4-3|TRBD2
TGCGCCAGCAGCGCCCGACTAGCGGGGGGCATCTCTGGGGCCAACGTCCTGACTTTC
CASSARLAGGISGANVLTF
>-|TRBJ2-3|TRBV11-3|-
TGTGCCAGCAGCCCGAACGCGGGCACCTGGGGCACAGATACGCAGTATTTT
CASSPNAGTWGTDTQYF
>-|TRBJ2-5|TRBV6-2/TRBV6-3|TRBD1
TGTGCCAGCAGTTCGTTCCAGGGGGCGCATGAGACCCAGTACTTC
CASSSFQGAHETQYF
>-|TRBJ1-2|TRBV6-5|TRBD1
TGTGCCAGCAGTTACTCCGGGACAGGGGGTTATGGCTACACCTTC
CASSYSGTGGYGYTF
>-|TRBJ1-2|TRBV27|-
TGTGCCAGCAGTCCAAGACTAGGACAGTCTAACTATGGCTACACCTTC
CASSPRLGQSNYGYTF
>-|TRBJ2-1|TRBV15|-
TGTGCCACCATGATTCGGACAGTTTACAATGAGCAGTTCTTC
CATMIRTVYNEQFF
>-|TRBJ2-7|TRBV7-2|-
TGTGCCAGCAGCTTGGTATCAGGGATTGACTACGAGCAGTACTTC
CASSLVSGIDYEQYF
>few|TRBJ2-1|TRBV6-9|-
TGTGCCAGCAGCCCCGGACCTGGCAATGAGCAGTTCTTC
CASSPGPGNEQFF
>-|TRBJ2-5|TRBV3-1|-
TGTGCCAGCAGCCAGAGCGGGACAGAAGAGACCCAGTACTTC
CASSQSGTEETQYF
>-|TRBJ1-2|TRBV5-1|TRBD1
TGCGCCAGCAGCTGGAGGACAGGGGAGTACGATGGCTACACCTTC
CASSWRTGEYDGYTF
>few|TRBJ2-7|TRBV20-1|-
TGCAGTGCTAGAGGGAATAGGGACTACGAGCAGTACTTC
CSARGNRDYEQYF
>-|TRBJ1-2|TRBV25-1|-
TGTGCCAGCAGTGACGTGGGCTACACCTTC
CASSDVGYTF
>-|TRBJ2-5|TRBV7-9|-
TGTGCCAGCAGCCGTGGGGACCAACAAGAGACCCAGTACTTC
CASSRGDQQETQYF
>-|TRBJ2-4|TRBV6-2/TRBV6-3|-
TGTGCCAGCAGCCATGATCTAGCCAAAAACATTCAGTACTTC
CASSHDLAKNIQYF
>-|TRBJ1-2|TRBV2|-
TGTGCCAGCAGGGTGACAGGAGGCTATGGCTACACCTTC
CASRVTGGYGYTF
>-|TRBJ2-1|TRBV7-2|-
TGTGCCAGCAGCTTAGCGATTTGGGGGCCACGGAATGAGCAGTTCTTC
CASSLAIWGPRNEQFF
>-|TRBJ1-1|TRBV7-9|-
TGTGCCAGCAGCTTAGACAGGGTGGCCACTGAAGCTTTCTTT
CASSLDRVATEAFF
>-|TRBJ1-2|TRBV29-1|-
TGCACCGTCATCGCCGGTACCACAACCTATGGCTACACCTTC
CTVIAGTTTYGYTF
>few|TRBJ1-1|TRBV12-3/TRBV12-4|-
TGTGCCAGCAGTTTCAGCCACACTGAAGCTTTCTTT
CASSFSHTEAFF
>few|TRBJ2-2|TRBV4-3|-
TGCGCCAGCAGCCACTTAACGAAACAAAGAAACACCGGGGAGCTGTTTTTT
CASSHLTKQRNTGELFF
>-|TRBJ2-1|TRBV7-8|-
TGTGCCAGCAGCTTAGTGTTCGGCAGGGCTAAATACAATGAGCAGTTCTTC
CASSLVFGRAKYNEQFF
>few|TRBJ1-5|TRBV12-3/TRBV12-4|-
TGTGCCAGCAGTTTGGGGTGGGGAAATCAGCCCCAGCATTTT
CASSLGWGNQPQHF
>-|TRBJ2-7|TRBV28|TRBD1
TGTGCCAGCAGTGCCTCCGGGACAGTAGTCTACGAGCAGTACTTC
CASSASGTVVYEQYF
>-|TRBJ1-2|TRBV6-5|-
TGTGCCAGCAGTTACGGGGGAAGGAACTATGGCTACACCTTC
CASSYGGRNYGYTF
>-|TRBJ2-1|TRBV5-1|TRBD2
TGCGCCAGCAGCTCGACTAGCGGGGGGAATAATGGGCAGTTCTTC
CASSSTSGGNNGQFF
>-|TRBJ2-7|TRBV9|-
TGTGCCAGCAGCGTAGCTACAGACGGACCTTACGAGCAGTACTTC
CASSVATDGPYEQYF
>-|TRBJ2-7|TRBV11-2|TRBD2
TGTGCCAGCAGCTTAGGGACTAGATTGGACTCCTACGAGCAGTACTTC
CASSLGTRLDSYEQYF
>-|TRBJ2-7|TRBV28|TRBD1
TGTGCCAGCAGTCAACTCGGGACAGGGGACCACGAGCAGTACTTC
CASSQLGTGDHEQYF
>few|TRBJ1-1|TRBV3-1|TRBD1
TGTGCCAGCAGCCAGGGACAGGGGGCCACTGAAGCTTTCTTT
CASSQGQGATEAFF
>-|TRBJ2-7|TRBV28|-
TGTGCCAGCCGGGACAAGTTTTTCTACGAGCAGTACTTC
CASRDKFFYEQYF
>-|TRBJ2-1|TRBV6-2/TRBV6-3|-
TGTGCCAGCAGTTACCCGAGACTAGGGCGGTTCTTC
CASSYPRLGRFF
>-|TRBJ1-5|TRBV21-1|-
TGTGCCAGCAGCAAAAAAGGGGCAGGGAATAGCAATCAGCCCCAGCATTTT
CASSKKGAGNSNQPQHF
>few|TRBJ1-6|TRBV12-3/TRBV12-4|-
TGTGCCAGCAGTTTAGTCAGGGAGTCACCCCTCCACTTT
CASSLVRESPLHF